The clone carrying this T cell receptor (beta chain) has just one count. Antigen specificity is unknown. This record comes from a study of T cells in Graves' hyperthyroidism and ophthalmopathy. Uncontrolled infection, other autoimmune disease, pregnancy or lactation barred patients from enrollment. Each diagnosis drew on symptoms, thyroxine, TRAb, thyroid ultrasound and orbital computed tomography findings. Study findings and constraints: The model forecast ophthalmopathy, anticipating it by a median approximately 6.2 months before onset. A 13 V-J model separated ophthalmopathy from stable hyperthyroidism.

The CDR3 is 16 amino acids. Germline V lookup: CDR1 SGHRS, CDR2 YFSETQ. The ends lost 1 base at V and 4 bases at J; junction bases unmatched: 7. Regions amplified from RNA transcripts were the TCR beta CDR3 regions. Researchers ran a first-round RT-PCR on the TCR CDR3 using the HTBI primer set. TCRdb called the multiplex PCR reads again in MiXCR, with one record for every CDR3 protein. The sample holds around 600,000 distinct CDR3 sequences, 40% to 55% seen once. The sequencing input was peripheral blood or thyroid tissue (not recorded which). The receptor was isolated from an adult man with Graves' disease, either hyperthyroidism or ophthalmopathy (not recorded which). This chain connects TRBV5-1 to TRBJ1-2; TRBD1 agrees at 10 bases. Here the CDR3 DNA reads TGCGCCAGCAGCTTGACCGGGACAGGGGATGGCTATGGCTACACCTTC. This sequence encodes CASSLTGTGDGYGYTF.